This is a list of T cell receptor beta chains from one sample in a study of OX40 agonist ivuxolimab in advanced cancers. Profiling relied on immunoSEQ multiplex PCR, and the TCRdb table lists in-frame clones only, not all of them. The table records about 61,000 clones, 86% of them present only once. The sequencing used CD4+ or CD8+ T cells sorted from blood, collected in a trial of the OX40 agonist ivuxolimab. The receptors derive from an adult with an advanced solid tumor such as melanoma, head and neck, liver or kidney cancer. Each CDR3 is given with its conserved first and last residue. D genes are given only for firm matches. A row's size may be missing; if present it is once, few, many or a size class.

j_call: TRBJ1-2
d_call: NA
clone_size: NA
v_call: TRBV18
cdr3_nt: TGTGCCAGCTCACCACCGAAGACAAGGTTGGATGGCTACACCTTC
cdr3_aa: CASSPPKTRLDGYTF

j_call: TRBJ2-1
d_call: NA
clone_size: NA
v_call: TRBV2
cdr3_nt: TGTGCCAGCAGTGCGGCTCAGGGGGGCAATGAGCAGTTCTTC
cdr3_aa: CASSAAQGGNEQFF

j_call: TRBJ2-2
d_call: NA
clone_size: NA
v_call: TRBV5-1
cdr3_nt: TGCGCCAGCAGCTTGGGTCTAGTCGACGGCACCGGGGAGCTGTTTTTT
cdr3_aa: CASSLGLVDGTGELFF

j_call: TRBJ1-1
d_call: NA
clone_size: NA
v_call: TRBV2
cdr3_nt: TGTGCCAGCAGTGTAAAGATTGAAGCTTTCTTT
cdr3_aa: CASSVKIEAFF

j_call: TRBJ1-5
d_call: NA
clone_size: NA
v_call: TRBV30
cdr3_nt: TGTGCCTGGAGTCCCCCGGGCAATCAGCCCCAGCATTTT
cdr3_aa: CAWSPPGNQPQHF

j_call: TRBJ2-5
d_call: TRBD2
clone_size: once
v_call: TRBV7-2
cdr3_nt: TGTGCCAGCAGCCCGGGACTAGCAGTGCGAGAGACCCAGTACTTC
cdr3_aa: CASSPGLAVRETQYF

j_call: TRBJ2-1
d_call: NA
clone_size: NA
v_call: TRBV19
cdr3_nt: TGTGCCAGTAGTCAGGAGGTTTTTAGCGAAGCCTACAATGAGCAGTTCTTC
cdr3_aa: CASSQEVFSEAYNEQFF

j_call: TRBJ2-7
d_call: TRBD1
clone_size: NA
v_call: TRBV28
cdr3_nt: TGTGCCAGCAGGCCGCCTCCCGGACAGGGCGGAAAATACGAGCAGTACTTC
cdr3_aa: CASRPPPGQGGKYEQYF

j_call: TRBJ2-3
d_call: NA
clone_size: NA
v_call: TRBV9
cdr3_nt: TGTGCCAGCAGCGTAGCGGGCGGGGGCTTCACAGATACGCAGTATTTT
cdr3_aa: CASSVAGGGFTDTQYF

j_call: TRBJ2-3
d_call: NA
clone_size: NA
v_call: TRBV6-5
cdr3_nt: TGTGCCAGCAGGCCCCTAGCGACTAGCACAGATACGCAGTATTTT
cdr3_aa: CASRPLATSTDTQYF

j_call: TRBJ2-3
d_call: NA
clone_size: NA
v_call: TRBV19
cdr3_nt: TGTGCCAGTAAATCCGGGCGGGACATCACAGATACGCAGTATTTT
cdr3_aa: CASKSGRDITDTQYF

j_call: TRBJ1-2
d_call: TRBD1
clone_size: NA
v_call: TRBV4-2
cdr3_nt: TGTGCCAGCAGCCAGGAAGGACAGGGGGCAGGGTATGGCTACACCTTC
cdr3_aa: CASSQEGQGAGYGYTF

j_call: TRBJ2-7
d_call: TRBD1
clone_size: NA
v_call: TRBV28
cdr3_nt: TGTGCCAGCAGTTTGGACAGGGGCACCTACGAGCAGTACTTC
cdr3_aa: CASSLDRGTYEQYF

j_call: TRBJ2-3
d_call: TRBD1
clone_size: NA
v_call: TRBV5-1
cdr3_nt: TGCGCCAGCAGCACCTGGACAGGGTTTAGCACAGATACGCAGTATTTT
cdr3_aa: CASSTWTGFSTDTQYF

j_call: TRBJ2-1
d_call: TRBD2
clone_size: NA
v_call: TRBV5-1
cdr3_nt: TGCGCCAGCAGCCCGAGGACTAGCTCGCGGTATGGGTACAATGAGCAGTTCTTC
cdr3_aa: CASSPRTSSRYGYNEQFF

j_call: TRBJ2-2
d_call: NA
clone_size: NA
v_call: TRBV6-5
cdr3_nt: TGTGCCAGCAGTTACTCACCGCGACAGGTCGGGGAGCTGTTTTTT
cdr3_aa: CASSYSPRQVGELFF

j_call: TRBJ2-5
d_call: NA
clone_size: NA
v_call: TRBV9
cdr3_nt: TGTGCCAGCAGTGGTGACGGTGGGGGGCGCGGGGAGACCCAGTACTTC
cdr3_aa: CASSGDGGGRGETQYF

j_call: TRBJ1-1
d_call: TRBD1
clone_size: NA
v_call: TRBV7-8
cdr3_nt: TGTGCCAGCACCAGACGAGGACAGGTGAACACTGAAGCTTTCTTT
cdr3_aa: CASTRRGQVNTEAFF

j_call: TRBJ2-3
d_call: NA
clone_size: NA
v_call: TRBV11-3
cdr3_nt: TGTGCCAGCAGCCCCGGTGGGGGGCCCACAGATACGCAGTATTTT
cdr3_aa: CASSPGGGPTDTQYF

j_call: TRBJ2-1
d_call: NA
clone_size: once
v_call: TRBV19
cdr3_nt: TGTGCCACCCGAGTCCTTCGGTGCACTATGTACAATGAGCAGTTCTTC
cdr3_aa: CATRVLRCTMYNEQFF

j_call: TRBJ2-1
d_call: TRBD2
clone_size: NA
v_call: TRBV11-3
cdr3_nt: TGTGCCAGCAGCTTAGAGGGGACTAGCGGGAGACACAATGAGCAGTTCTTC
cdr3_aa: CASSLEGTSGRHNEQFF

j_call: TRBJ1-3
d_call: NA
clone_size: NA
v_call: TRBV14
cdr3_nt: TGTGCCAGCAGCCTTCGGGCAGGGGCTGGAAACACCATATATTTT
cdr3_aa: CASSLRAGAGNTIYF

j_call: TRBJ2-5
d_call: TRBD2
clone_size: NA
v_call: TRBV10-3
cdr3_nt: TGTGCCATCAGTGAGTCACCCGGACTAGTAGAGACCCAGTACTTC
cdr3_aa: CAISESPGLVETQYF

j_call: TRBJ1-5
d_call: NA
clone_size: NA
v_call: TRBV19
cdr3_nt: TGTGCCAGTAGTATGGGCAGGGGCGCAGGGCAGCCCCAGCATTTT
cdr3_aa: CASSMGRGAGQPQHF

j_call: TRBJ2-1
d_call: NA
clone_size: once
v_call: TRBV6-6
cdr3_nt: TGTGCCAGCAGCTCACTAGGTGGGTCCTACAATGAGCAGTTCTTC
cdr3_aa: CASSSLGGSYNEQFF

j_call: TRBJ2-7
d_call: TRBD1
clone_size: once
v_call: TRBV7-8
cdr3_nt: TGTGCCAGCAGCTTTACCGGGACAGACTACGAGCAGTACTTC
cdr3_aa: CASSFTGTDYEQYF

j_call: TRBJ1-5
d_call: NA
clone_size: few
v_call: TRBV29-1
cdr3_nt: TGCAGCGTTGAATTGCAGGGCGGTGGGAATCAGCCCCAGCATTTT
cdr3_aa: CSVELQGGGNQPQHF

j_call: TRBJ2-7
d_call: NA
clone_size: NA
v_call: TRBV7-9
cdr3_nt: TGTGCCAGCAGCTTAGCCGGGGGGACAGCGGGCTACGAGCAGTACTTC
cdr3_aa: CASSLAGGTAGYEQYF

j_call: TRBJ2-7
d_call: TRBD1
clone_size: NA
v_call: TRBV18
cdr3_nt: TGTGCCAGCTCACCTTGGGACAGGGGAGCCTACGAGCAGTACTTC
cdr3_aa: CASSPWDRGAYEQYF

j_call: TRBJ2-1
d_call: NA
clone_size: NA
v_call: TRBV7-2
cdr3_nt: TGTGCCAGCAGCCCCCGACTAGGAACCTACAATGAGCAGTTCTTC
cdr3_aa: CASSPRLGTYNEQFF

j_call: TRBJ2-1
d_call: NA
clone_size: NA
v_call: TRBV7-9
cdr3_nt: TGTGCCAGCAGCCCTCCCGGGGCGAGCTCCTACAATGAGCAGTTCTTC
cdr3_aa: CASSPPGASSYNEQFF

j_call: TRBJ2-2
d_call: TRBD1
clone_size: NA
v_call: TRBV18
cdr3_nt: TGTGCCAGCTCACGAACCGGGACAGGGGGAAGCACCGGGGAGCTGTTTTTT
cdr3_aa: CASSRTGTGGSTGELFF

j_call: TRBJ2-7
d_call: NA
clone_size: once
v_call: TRBV4-2
cdr3_nt: TGTGCCAGCAGCCAAGGGTTCTTCGAGGAGCAGTACTTC
cdr3_aa: CASSQGFFEEQYF

j_call: TRBJ2-3
d_call: TRBD2
clone_size: NA
v_call: TRBV28
cdr3_nt: TGTGCCAGCAAAACTTCTAGCGGGAGGTTTGATACGCAGTATTTT
cdr3_aa: CASKTSSGRFDTQYF

j_call: TRBJ1-1
d_call: NA
clone_size: NA
v_call: TRBV7-2
cdr3_nt: TGTGCCAGCAGCCCTAGTTCGAACACTGAAGCTTTCTTT
cdr3_aa: CASSPSSNTEAFF

j_call: TRBJ1-2
d_call: NA
clone_size: NA
v_call: TRBV28
cdr3_nt: TGTGCCAGCAGTTCCCGAGTATCTAACTATGGCTACACCTTC
cdr3_aa: CASSSRVSNYGYTF

j_call: TRBJ2-1
d_call: NA
clone_size: NA
v_call: TRBV7-9
cdr3_nt: TGTGCCAGCAGCTTTGGTGCAGGGATACGGGGGTACAATGAGCAGTTCTTC
cdr3_aa: CASSFGAGIRGYNEQFF

j_call: TRBJ2-5
d_call: TRBD2
clone_size: NA
v_call: TRBV4-3
cdr3_nt: TGCGCCAGCAGCCCGGATAGCGGGGGTGGAGAGACCCAGTACTTC
cdr3_aa: CASSPDSGGGETQYF

j_call: TRBJ2-5
d_call: TRBD1
clone_size: NA
v_call: TRBV5-1
cdr3_nt: TGCGCCAGCAGCGTGACAGGGGCCGAGGAGACCCAGTACTTC
cdr3_aa: CASSVTGAEETQYF

j_call: TRBJ1-6
d_call: NA
clone_size: NA
v_call: TRBV5-1
cdr3_nt: TGCGCCAGCGGGGGGACGCCCGGCTCCTATAATTCACCCCTCCACTTT
cdr3_aa: CASGGTPGSYNSPLHF

j_call: TRBJ1-3
d_call: TRBD1
clone_size: NA
v_call: TRBV9
cdr3_nt: TGTGCCAGCAGCCCCCTTACAGGGGGCCGAAACACCATATATTTT
cdr3_aa: CASSPLTGGRNTIYF